This T cell receptor (beta chain) was captured in a study of blood T cell repertoires in COVID-19. Study at large: Researchers got acute and convalescent COVID-19 samples from the United States, Italy and Spain.

Here immunoSEQ multiplex PCR was the method, and the copy in TCRdb shows in-frame clones only, minus some. This table has about 180,000 clones, roughly nine tenths appearing once. This clone appeared a single time. The identical CDR3 is also encoded by other nucleotide sequences in the sample. The CDR3 extends over 16 amino acids. Losses at the gene ends were 0 bases for V and 4 bases for J; bases not matched to a gene: 8. Germline V CDR1 and CDR2: SGHNT, YYREEE (reference sequence). The sequencing sample was made of peripheral blood. The chain employs TRBV5-4 and TRBJ1-2; 8 nucleotides match TRBD1. This sequence originates from a woman younger than 45 with active or convalescent COVID-19. This chain's CDR3 is CASSLGGGQAIYGYTF. The DNA of the CDR3 is TGTGCCAGCAGCTTGGGTGGGGGACAGGCCATCTATGGCTACACCTTC. Supplemented by reference TRBV5-4 and TRBJ1-2, the full variable domain reads ETGVTQSPTHLIKTRGQQVTLRCSSQSGHNTVSWYQQALGQGPQFIFQYYREEENGRGNFPPRFSGLQFPNYSSELNVNALELDDSALYLCASSLGGGQAIYGYTFGSGTRLTVV.